The 23 T cell receptor beta chains reported below all come from one sample, sequenced in a study of cytomegalovirus exposure and HLA in healthy donors. Primers: 60 Vbeta forward and 13 Jbeta reverse. Repertoires were generated with immunoSEQ multiplex PCR, while TCRdb's copy carries only in-frame clones and drops some. The listing contains 200,000 to 250,000 clones. Sequenced material: PBMCs. These receptors were taken from a woman in her thirties in good health and CMV-seropositive.

V gene TRBV11-3 combines with J gene TRBJ2-2; D is unresolved. Per germline, CDR1 SGHNT and CDR2 YENEEA. The CDR3 spans 12 residues. Between the trimmed V and J ends, which lost 2 bases and 7 bases, there was a span of 5 bases. CDR3 in amino acids: CASSLLIGELFF. The CDR3 bases are TGTGCCAGCAGCTTATTAATCGGGGAGCTGTTTTTT.

The DNA for the CDR3 is TGTGCCAGCAGCGCCATTAATGACAGGCGAAGGATAGATGGCTACACCTTC. Translated: CASSAINDRRRIDGYTF. The gene calls are TRBV9 and TRBJ1-2, with a weak D call TRBD1 (6 bases). Trimming left V 3 bases short and J 6 bases short, with 24 bases between. The germline gives CDR1 SGDLS, CDR2 YYNGEE. The CDR3 has 17 amino acids.

This chain uses TRBV9 with TRBJ2-5; D is possibly TRBD2 (5 bases). CDR1 is SGDLS, CDR2 YYNGEE, per germline. The CDR3 has 15 residues. Trimming left V 4 bases short and J 3 bases short, with 16 bases between. CDR3 bases: TGTGCCAGCAGCCCCCGAGGTTGGCGGGAAGAGACCCAGTACTTC. It yields the protein CASSPRGWREETQYF.

The genes are TRBV5-6 and TRBJ1-2, with TRBD1 as a possible D gene (5 bases). The CDR3 covers 14 residues. Trimming stripped 3 bases from V and 8 bases from J, with 17 bases between. Germline V gene data show CDR1 as SGHDT and CDR2 as YYEEEE. The CDR3 nucleotides read TGTGCCAGCAGCTCGTCGGGGGGAAGGGGCGGCTACACCTTC. Its protein product is CASSSSGGRGGYTF. The complete variable domain, with remaining parts taken from reference TRBV5-6 and TRBJ1-2, reads DAGVTQSPTHLIKTRGQQVTLRCSPKSGHDTVSWYQQALGQGPQFIFQYYEEEERQRGNFPDRFSGHQFPNYSSELNVNALLLGDSALYLCASSSSGGRGGYTFGSGTRLTVV.

This chain connects TRBV27 to TRBJ2-1; no clear D gene. The V end lost 7 bases, the J end lost 2 bases, and 9 bases lay between the germline ends. Germline V gene data show CDR1 as MNHEY and CDR2 as SMNVEV (reference sequence). This CDR3 has 13 residues. The CDR3 here is CASTVSPYNEQFF. The CDR3 bases are TGTGCCAGCACCGTGTCCCCCTACAATGAGCAGTTCTTC.

The gene calls are TRBV5-1 and TRBJ2-1, with 12 bases fitting TRBD1. Germline CDR1 and CDR2: SGHRS and YFSETQ. J gave up 5 bases and V 5 bases, and 5 bases lay outside the gene matches. The CDR3 has 15 amino acids. The CDR3 coding sequence is TGCGCCAGCAGGTCCGGGACAGGGGGCAACAATGAGCAGTTCTTC. This translates into CASRSGTGGNNEQFF.

The chain employs TRBV10-3 and TRBJ2-7; 10 bases fit TRBD1. Germline assignment: CDR1 ENHRY and CDR2 SYGVKD. This CDR3 has 16 residues. V trimming: 2 bases; J trimming: 4 bases; junction bases outside the gene matches: 8. Here the CDR3 DNA reads TGTGCCATCAGTGAGGCAGACAGGGGGCAAGGGTACGAGCAGTACTTC. This sequence encodes CAISEADRGQGYEQYF.

The chain recombines TRBV28 with TRBJ2-2, with 10 bases that match TRBD1. From germline, CDR1 is MDHEN and CDR2 SYDVKM. The CDR3 is made up of 15 amino acids. The V and J ends lost 6 bases and 5 bases, in that order; junction bases with no gene match: 6. The CDR3 here is CASRGTGAGTGELFF. The CDR3, as DNA: TGTGCCAGCAGGGGGACAGGGGCCGGTACCGGGGAGCTGTTTTTT.

The V and J genes are TRBV6-1 and TRBJ2-5; no definite D call. Germline V gives CDR1 MNHNS, CDR2 SASEGT. Trimming shortened V by 6 bases and J by 2 bases, and 13 bases separated the two germline ends. CDR3 length equals 14 residues. The CDR3 DNA reads TGTGCCAGCAGGCCCCACAGTGTACAAGAGACCCAGTACTTC. This encodes CASRPHSVQETQYF.

This sequence joins TRBV10-1 and TRBJ2-7; 11 positions agree with TRBD1. CDR3 length: 14 amino acids. V gave up 5 bases and J gave up 3 bases; unmatched junction bases: 3. Germline CDR1 is WNHNN and CDR2 is SYGVQD (reference sequence). The CDR3 nucleotides are TGCGCCAGCAGTCCGGGACAGGGGGACTACGAGCAGTACTTC. This codes for CASSPGQGDYEQYF.

The rearrangement uses TRBV27 and TRBJ2-7, with D perhaps matching TRBD1 or TRBD2 (9 bases each). The CDR3 is 18 residues long. Germline CDR1 MNHEY, CDR2 SMNVEV (reference sequence). V lost 6 bases, J lost 2 bases, and 26 bases lay in between. CDR3: CASSATGGGGGRAYEQYF. The CDR3 region has the DNA TGTGCCAGCAGCGCGACAGGGGGAGGAGGCGGGAGGGCCTACGAGCAGTACTTC.

The CDR3 DNA follows: TGTGCCAGCACCAACTCGACAGATACGCAGTATTTT. It translates to CASTNSTDTQYF. V usage is TRBV7-9 and J usage is TRBJ2-3; D is unclear. The CDR3 length is 12 residues. Germline CDR1 reads SEHNR; CDR2 reads FQNEAQ (reference sequence). V was shortened by 7 bases and J by 3 bases, with 8 bases between the two germline ends.

The DNA for the CDR3 is TGTGCCAGCAGGTTAGCTGGTGGAGCGGGAGGGCCCTCCGGGGAGCTGTTTTTT. Translation gives CASRLAGGAGGPSGELFF. The chain has TRBV28 and TRBJ2-2; 10 bases match TRBD2. V shed 6 bases and J 6 bases; nucleotides not matched to a gene: 16. Germline values: CDR1 MDHEN, CDR2 SYDVKM. This CDR3 is 18 amino acids long. Combining the CDR3 with reference TRBV28 and TRBJ2-2 gives the whole variable domain DVKVTQSSRYLVKRTGEKVFLECVQDMDHENMFWYRQDPGLGLRLIYFSYDVKMKEKGDIPEGYSVSREKKERFSLILESASTNQTSMYLCASRLAGGAGGPSGELFFGEGSRLTVL.

This rearrangement joins TRBV28 to TRBJ2-1; possible D gene TRBD2, 5 bases. V dropped 6 bases and J dropped 13 bases, with 16 bases sitting between them. Germline values: CDR1 MDHEN, CDR2 SYDVKM. The CDR3 sequence is 12 residues long. The CDR3 loop reads CASRTLLDFQFF. The CDR3 coding sequence is TGTGCCAGCAGGACGTTACTAGACTTTCAGTTCTTC.

The gene calls are TRBV7-2 and TRBJ1-1; D gene ambiguous. This CDR3 comprises 13 residues. Germline CDR1 is SGHTA and CDR2 is FQGNSA. Trimming took 5 bases from V and 6 from J, leaving 13 bases between them. The CDR3 reads CASSTRRVSEAFF. The CDR3 DNA is TGTGCCAGCAGCACAAGGCGGGTCTCTGAAGCTTTCTTT.

This CDR3 is CASSRPGTSGRNLYNEQFF. CDR3 coding DNA: TGTGCCAGCTCAAGACCCGGGACTAGCGGGAGGAACCTTTACAATGAGCAGTTCTTC. The chain uses TRBV18 and TRBJ2-1; TRBD2 matches 15 bases. This CDR3 has 19 residues. The V and J ends lost 5 bases and 4 bases, in that order; junction bases with no gene match: 12. Germline CDR1 and CDR2: KGHSH and LQKENI.

This chain uses TRBV18 with TRBJ1-1; D might be TRBD1 (5 bases). The CDR3 is made up of 13 amino acids. Germline V gives CDR1 KGHSH, CDR2 LQKENI. V was shortened by 5 bases and J by 2 bases, with 9 bases between the two germline ends. The CDR3 DNA reads as TGTGCCAGCTCAAGGGGTGCTAACACTGAAGCTTTCTTT. The encoded protein is CASSRGANTEAFF.

The rearrangement links TRBV19 to TRBJ1-1; D may be TRBD1 (6 bases). The CDR3 has 12 residues. The germline V and J ends were trimmed by 8 bases and 5 bases, with 12 bases remaining between them. CDR1 is LNHDA, CDR2 SQIVND, per germline (reference sequence). The DNA for the CDR3 is TGTGCCAGTTTTACAGGGATAACTGAAGCTTTCTTT. Its protein is CASFTGITEAFF. The variable domain in full, with the rest retrieved from reference TRBV19 and TRBJ1-1, is DGGITQSPKYLFRKEGQNVTLSCEQNLNHDAMYWYRQDPGQGLRLIYYSQIVNDFQKGDIAEGYSVSREKKESFPLTVTSAQKNPTAFYLCASFTGITEAFFGQGTRLTVV.

This chain uses TRBV19 with TRBJ2-1; 10 positions agree with TRBD1. This CDR3 is 15 amino acids long. V was pared by 3 bases and J by 5 bases, with 4 bases of the junction left unmatched. Per the germline V gene, CDR1 is LNHDA and CDR2 is SQIVND (reference sequence). The CDR3: CASSMWTGGDNEQFF. In DNA, the CDR3 is TGTGCCAGTAGTATGTGGACAGGGGGAGACAATGAGCAGTTCTTC.

The chain combines TRBV5-4 with TRBJ2-1, with TRBD2 identical over 9 bases. The CDR3 consists of 14 residues. Germline CDR1 reads SGHNT; CDR2 reads YYREEE (reference sequence). With V trimmed by 4 bases and J by 5 bases, 4 bases remained unmatched. The CDR3 sequence: CASSRLAGDNEQFF. The CDR3 bases are TGTGCCAGCAGCCGTTTAGCGGGGGACAATGAGCAGTTCTTC.

This chain connects TRBV30 to TRBJ1-5, with TRBD1 matching over 7 bases. Germline-derived CDR1 and CDR2 are GTSNPN and SVGIG (reference sequence). This CDR3 is built from 13 residues. J lost 4 bases, V lost 5 bases, and 5 bases had no gene match. CDR3 bases: TGTGCCTGGGCCGGGACAGATAATCAGCCCCAGCATTTT. This sequence encodes CAWAGTDNQPQHF.

The V call is TRBV10-3, the J call TRBJ1-2; 9 bases match TRBD1. V lost 3 bases and J lost 8; bases outside the gene matches: 7. Germline-derived CDR1 and CDR2 are ENHRY and SYGVKD. This CDR3 spans 14 amino acids. The CDR3 DNA is TGTGCCATCAGTGAAACAGGGGGCGCGGAGGGCTACACCTTC. Translating it yields CAISETGGAEGYTF.

This chain joins TRBV6-1 and TRBJ2-5; the match to TRBD2 covers 7 bases. CDR1 MNHNS and CDR2 SASEGT come from the germline V gene. V shed 4 bases, J shed 3 bases, and the junction held 2 bases outside the gene matches. The CDR3 spans 13 residues. The CDR3: CASSGGGEETQYF. The CDR3 region has the DNA TGTGCCAGCAGTGGGGGGGGAGAAGAGACCCAGTACTTC.